This TCR beta chain is from a study of blood T cells in healthy people across ages. The ends lost 0 bases at V and 4 bases at J; junction bases unmatched: 8. This CDR3 contains 17 residues. The germline V gene has CDR1 MNHEY and CDR2 SVGEGT. This clonotype has just a few counts. A J-beta primer mix and a sample-barcoded 5' primer were used in a second PCR of about 6 to 12 cycles. TCRdb called the 5' RACE reads again in MiXCR, with one record for every CDR3 protein. The sample yields 450,000 to 600,000 distinct CDR3 sequences, around 27% seen once. The same sample was also used in a study of T cells of mothers and their children. As that study records: Over 9.5 million TCR beta CDR3 reads were obtained from each mother, and approximately 3 million from each child.

The V gene is TRBV6-2 or TRBV6-3, the J gene TRBJ2-1, with 8 bases fitting TRBD1. The material sequenced was blood. The receptor comes from a boy aged 2 to 10 in good health. CDR3 loop: CASSYSADGQGYNEQFF. In DNA form, the CDR3 reads TGTGCCAGCAGTTACTCGGCAGACGGACAGGGATACAATGAGCAGTTCTTC.